This entry is about one T cell receptor beta chain. The entry originates in a study of beta chain features in type 1 diabetes. Germline CDR1 is LGHNT and CDR2 is FRNRAP. V lost 2 bases, J lost 1 base, and 6 bases lay in between. This CDR3 has 14 amino acids. All of the isolated RNA was reverse transcribed, so expressed TCRB transcripts were sequenced. Data came from immunoSEQ multiplex PCR; TCRdb stores just in-frame clones and leaves some out. The sample comprises 900,000 or so clones, under 20% of which are singletons, and 0.02% to 0.025% rests with the top ten. The sequenced material came from naive CD4+ T cells from blood. The TCR comes from a young woman in good health. The J gene is TRBJ2-1, the V gene TRBV12-5; D not certain. CDR3 region: CASGLSGSYNEQFF. Here the CDR3 DNA reads TGTGCTAGTGGTTTGTCGGGTTCCTACAATGAGCAGTTCTTC. The full variable domain, completed using reference TRBV12-5 and TRBJ2-1, is DARVTQTPRHKVTEMGQEVTMRCQPILGHNTVFWYRQTMMQGLELLAYFRNRAPLDDSGMPKDRFSAEMPDATLATLKIQPSEPRDSAVYFCASGLSGSYNEQFFGPGTRLTVL.